Sequencing of this T cell receptor (beta chain) was carried out in a study of cytomegalovirus exposure and HLA in healthy donors. With 60 Vbeta and 13 Jbeta primers, the PCR was carried out. Study processing details: There were 80 million to 95 million unique TCR beta chains by a later count, and 10 million to 12 million of them were shared. TCRdb's copy holds only in-frame clones and misses some; the assay was immunoSEQ multiplex PCR. V, J and clone size are taken as reported in that table, and D and trimming were inferred from the DNA itself. The sample holds about 170,000 clones; less than 80% are singletons and the top ten take less than 1%. General study points: Most of the CMV-associated TCR beta chains (in a later analysis) appeared to be HLA-restricted. It was reportedly the case that the classifier diagnosed cytomegalovirus status with high specificity and sensitivity. Some TCR beta chains (approximately 180 of them) were listed as cytomegalovirus-associated.

Concerning this clone itself: What it binds is not known.

Trimming took 1 base from V and 1 from J, leaving 8 bases between them. The germline gives CDR1 LNHNV, CDR2 YYDKDF (reference sequence). The CDR3 spans 14 residues. The gene calls are TRBV15 and TRBJ2-7; TRBD1 is a possible D gene (5 bases). The sample was PBMCs. The sequence derives from a female donor in good health and CMV-seronegative. CDR3 region: CATSRGTGSYEQYF. CDR3 bases: TGTGCCACCAGCAGAGGTACAGGTTCCTACGAGCAGTACTTC. Full variable domain (rest looked up from reference TRBV15 and TRBJ2-7): DAMVIQNPRYQVTQFGKPVTLSCSQTLNHNVMYWYQQKSSQAPKLLFHYYDKDFNNEADTPDNFQSRRPNTSFCFLDIRSPGLGDTAMYLCATSRGTGSYEQYFGPGTRLTVT.